Listed below are T cell receptor beta chains from one sample, sequenced in a study of blood T cell repertoires in COVID-19. This table comes from immunoSEQ multiplex PCR, and its TCRdb copy is limited to in-frame clones, with some not included. This sample has 300,000 to 450,000 clones; around 89% occur once, and the top ten carry less than 1.5%. Specimen: PBMCs or T cells enriched from blood (not recorded which). The receptor set was obtained from a young woman who had recovered from COVID-19. Each CDR3 is given with its conserved first and last residue. A D gene is named only where the DNA matches it firmly. Size is stated for part of the rows, as once, few or many counts, or as a class when the clone is expanded.

size,J,D,length,V,CDR3,DNA
few,TRBJ2-7,.,13,TRBV5-1,CASSLAQGYEQYF,TGCGCCAGCAGCTTGGCGCAGGGCTACGAGCAGTACTTC
.,TRBJ1-3,.,16,TRBV12-5,CASGLVGGQRGNTIYF,TGTGCTAGTGGTTTGGTAGGTGGACAGCGTGGAAACACCATATATTTT
.,TRBJ1-1,.,15,TRBV4-1,CASSQEAGLNTEAFF,TGCGCCAGCAGCCAAGAGGCAGGATTGAACACTGAAGCTTTCTTT
.,TRBJ1-1,.,15,TRBV30,CAWSSGVGSNTEAFF,TGTGCCTGGAGTAGTGGAGTCGGTTCGAACACTGAAGCTTTCTTT
.,TRBJ2-7,.,15,TRBV28,CASSSGRQGYYEQYF,TGTGCCAGCAGTTCCGGGCGGCAGGGTTATTACGAGCAGTACTTC
.,TRBJ1-6,TRBD1,16,TRBV6-1,CASSEFRGTVNSPLHF,TGTGCCAGCAGTGAATTTCGTGGGACAGTTAATTCACCCCTCCACTTT
.,TRBJ1-1,TRBD1,20,TRBV9,CASSVGYHPSSWGQDTEAFF,TGTGCCAGCAGCGTAGGGTATCATCCTTCTTCCTGGGGACAGGACACTGAAGCTTTCTTT
few,TRBJ2-1,TRBD1,15,TRBV24-1,CARFDLQGARDEQFF,TGTGCCCGATTTGATTTACAGGGGGCTAGAGATGAGCAGTTCTTC
.,TRBJ1-1,.,13,TRBV10-2,CASSAAINTEAFF,TGCGCCAGCAGCGCAGCGATAAACACTGAAGCTTTCTTT
.,TRBJ1-4,TRBD1,15,TRBV11-2,CASSFRTGAGEKLFF,TGTGCCAGCAGCTTCCGGACAGGGGCCGGCGAAAAACTGTTTTTT
.,TRBJ2-7,TRBD1,15,TRBV28,CASSYGQGQSYEQYF,TGTGCCAGCAGCTATGGACAGGGACAATCCTACGAGCAGTACTTC
.,TRBJ2-3,.,14,TRBV6-4,CASSEGGATDTQYF,TGTGCCAGCAGTGAAGGGGGGGCCACAGATACGCAGTATTTT
.,TRBJ2-3,TRBD1,15,TRBV2,CASSEGDRGPDTQYF,TGTGCCAGCAGTGAAGGGGACAGGGGACCAGATACGCAGTATTTT
once,TRBJ2-7,TRBD1,12,TRBV28,CASSLSGGEQYF,TGTGCCAGCAGTTTATCAGGGGGCGAGCAGTACTTC
.,TRBJ1-6,TRBD1,13,TRBV7-9,CASSSQGGEPLHF,TGTGCCAGCAGCTCGCAGGGGGGAGAACCCCTCCACTTT
.,TRBJ2-2,.,14,TRBV29-1,CSAHPGHSTGELFF,TGCAGCGCTCACCCGGGACATTCCACCGGGGAGCTGTTTTTT
once,TRBJ1-1,.,14,TRBV12-5,CASVQDPPNTEAFF,TGTGCTAGTGTACAGGACCCCCCGAACACTGAAGCTTTCTTT
.,TRBJ2-5,TRBD2,16,TRBV2,CASSGGLAGARETQYF,TGTGCCAGCAGTGGGGGACTAGCGGGGGCCCGGGAAACCCAGTACTTC
.,TRBJ1-2,.,13,TRBV7-2,CASSLERGYGYTF,TGTGCCAGCAGCTTAGAAAGGGGTTATGGCTACACCTTC
.,TRBJ1-5,.,13,TRBV27,CASGEGVNQPQHF,TGTGCCAGCGGGGAGGGGGTCAATCAGCCCCAGCATTTT
.,TRBJ1-6,TRBD1,19,TRBV28,CASSFGDRAGEEWNSPLHF,TGTGCCAGCAGTTTCGGGGACAGGGCGGGGGAAGAATGGAATTCACCCCTCCACTTT
.,TRBJ1-1,TRBD1,16,TRBV6-2/TRBV6-3,CASSYTTGTGNTEAFF,TGTGCCAGCAGTTACACGACCGGGACAGGGAACACTGAAGCTTTCTTT
.,TRBJ2-3,TRBD2,16,TRBV10-3,CAISEQTSGGTDTQYF,TGTGCCATCAGTGAGCAAACTAGCGGGGGCACAGATACGCAGTATTTT
.,TRBJ1-3,.,14,TRBV18,CASSPGGSRNTIYF,TGTGCCAGCTCACCGGGGGGAAGTAGAAACACCATATATTTT
.,TRBJ1-6,TRBD1,15,TRBV3-1/TRBV3-2,CASSHGTGSISPLHF,TGTGCCAGCAGCCATGGGACAGGGTCTATTTCACCCCTCCACTTT
.,TRBJ1-6,.,13,TRBV5-5,CASSLRGDSPLHF,TGTGCCAGCAGCTTGCGCGGGGATTCACCCCTCCACTTT
.,TRBJ2-7,.,16,TRBV5-1,CASSYLPGSAEYEQYF,TGCGCCAGCAGCTATCTCCCCGGGTCAGCCGAATACGAGCAGTACTTC